Listed below are T cell receptor beta chains from one sample, sequenced in a study of patients and donors after allogeneic stem cell transplantation. Via MiXCR, TCRdb re-called the RT-PCR reads, giving one row per CDR3 protein. The sample records approximately 430,000 distinct CDR3 sequences, 16% being singletons. Source material: blood, either unsorted or a sorted T cell fraction (not recorded which). These receptors were taken from a human donor who was either an allogeneic HSCT recipient or a stem cell or donor lymphocyte infusion donor (not recorded which). It is not recorded whose cells these are; they may come from a transplant donor. CDR3s include the opening cysteine and the closing phenylalanine or tryptophan. The D gene is left open where the match is weak. Clone size is stated in some rows and not others, as once, few, many or a class when expanded.

size,J,length,D,V,CDR3,DNA
few,TRBJ1-1,15,TRBD1,TRBV2,CASTENRGRGTEAFF,TGTGCCAGCACGGAAAACAGGGGGCGCGGCACTGAAGCTTTCTTT
NA,TRBJ1-4,14,TRBD1,TRBV2,CASTPRDSYEKLFF,TGTGCCAGCACCCCAAGGGACAGCTATGAAAAACTGTTTTTT
many,TRBJ2-1,17,TRBD2,TRBV19,CASSIGPGTSSYNEQFF,TGTGCCAGTAGTATAGGGCCAGGGACTAGCTCCTACAATGAGCAGTTCTTC
many,TRBJ1-2,12,NA,TRBV2,CASKEKGLGYTF,TGTGCCAGCAAGGAGAAGGGTTTGGGCTACACCTTC
NA,TRBJ2-3,17,TRBD2,TRBV3-1,CASSRFLAGDTTDTQYF,TGTGCCAGCAGCCGCTTCCTAGCGGGAGATACCACAGATACGCAGTATTTT
NA,TRBJ1-3,15,NA,TRBV6-4,CASSGHSSSGNTIYF,TGTGCCTCCTCGGGACACTCGAGCTCTGGAAACACCATATATTTT
NA,TRBJ1-2,14,NA,TRBV7-9,CASSLLGGLRGYTF,TGTGCCAGCAGCTTACTCGGGGGCCTTAGAGGCTACACCTTC
few,TRBJ2-2,12,NA,TRBV29-1,CSAFASTGELFF,TGCAGCGCCTTCGCTAGCACCGGGGAGCTGTTTTTT
NA,TRBJ1-1,14,TRBD1,TRBV7-9,CASSLQGVGTEAFF,TGTGCCAGCAGCTTACAGGGGGTAGGGACTGAGGCTTTCTTT
few,TRBJ2-3,13,NA,TRBV15,CATSTQRRDTQYF,TGTGCCACCAGCACCCAACGTAGGGATACGCAGTATTTT
few,TRBJ1-1,14,NA,TRBV7-3,CASSPGGVNTEAFF,TGTGCCAGCAGCCCTGGAGGGGTGAACACTGAAGCTTTCTTT
NA,TRBJ2-2,16,TRBD1,TRBV11-3,CASSPWTGPNTGELFF,TGTGCCAGCAGCCCCTGGACAGGGCCCAACACCGGGGAGCTGTTTTTT
few,TRBJ1-5,12,TRBD1,TRBV20-1,CSAWDRGGPQHF,TGCAGTGCTTGGGACAGGGGTGGACCCCAGCATTTT
NA,TRBJ2-5,14,NA,TRBV4-1,CASSQGPGVETQYF,TGCGCCAGCAGCCAGGGCCCTGGGGTGGAGACCCAGTACTTC
few,TRBJ2-1,20,TRBD2,TRBV9,CASSVVPWGLAGGRYNEQFF,TGTGCCAGCAGCGTAGTACCCTGGGGACTAGCGGGGGGACGCTACAATGAGCAGTTCTTC
few,TRBJ2-2,15,TRBD1,TRBV2,CASTPGTGLPGELFF,TGTGCCAGCACTCCCGGGACAGGGCTTCCCGGGGAGCTGTTTTTT
NA,TRBJ2-2,15,NA,TRBV19,CASRILATNTGELFF,TGTGCCAGTAGGATCCTAGCGACGAACACCGGGGAGCTGTTTTTT
NA,TRBJ2-6,16,NA,TRBV28,CASSRARGSGANVLTF,TGTGCCAGCAGCAGGGCTCGAGGCTCTGGGGCCAACGTCCTGACTTTC
many,TRBJ2-1,13,NA,TRBV10-3,CAISEYYSNEQFF,TGTGCCATCAGTGAGTACTATTCCAATGAGCAGTTCTTC
NA,TRBJ1-1,12,NA,TRBV20-1,CSATTGRGEAFF,TGCAGTGCTACCACCGGGCGTGGTGAAGCTTTCTTT
few,TRBJ2-7,15,NA,TRBV27,CASSWTQGHYYEQYF,TGTGCCAGCAGTTGGACTCAGGGTCACTACTACGAGCAGTACTTC
many,TRBJ1-2,12,NA,TRBV12-3/TRBV12-4,CASGPRGYGYTF,TGTGCCAGCGGACCTCGGGGTTATGGCTACACCTTC
many,TRBJ1-4,12,NA,TRBV7-9,CASSFVNEKLFF,TGTGCCAGCAGCTTCGTAAATGAAAAACTGTTTTTT
NA,TRBJ2-7,16,TRBD2,TRBV27,CASSDDMGLGRYEQYF,TGTGCCAGCAGCGACGACATGGGACTAGGGCGCTACGAGCAGTACTTC
NA,TRBJ2-3,14,NA,TRBV2,CASVRADSTDTQYF,TGTGCCAGCGTCCGGGCGGATAGCACAGATACGCAGTATTTT
few,TRBJ2-3,15,TRBD1,TRBV10-3,CAISNPGQVTDTQYF,TGTGCCATCAGTAATCCGGGACAGGTCACAGATACGCAGTATTTT
many,TRBJ2-5,13,NA,TRBV24-1,CATRGGSGETQYF,TGTGCCACCAGAGGAGGGAGTGGAGAGACCCAGTACTTC
NA,TRBJ1-2,12,NA,TRBV4-1,CASSLNTGGYTF,TGCGCCAGCAGCCTAAACACGGGGGGCTACACCTTC
many,TRBJ2-1,13,TRBD2,TRBV12-3/TRBV12-4,CASSLSGVNEQFF,TGTGCCAGCAGTCTCAGCGGGGTAAATGAGCAGTTCTTC
NA,TRBJ1-2,14,TRBD1,TRBV20-1,CSAAMTGRKYGYTF,TGCAGTGCTGCCATGACAGGGCGGAAATATGGCTACACCTTC
few,TRBJ2-7,16,NA,TRBV5-1,CASSLARASLGGEQYF,TGCGCCAGCAGCTTGGCCAGGGCTTCCTTGGGGGGCGAGCAGTACTTC
few,TRBJ2-6,15,NA,TRBV4-2,CASSQGEAGANVLTF,TGTGCCAGCAGCCAAGGGGAAGCTGGGGCCAACGTCCTGACTTTC
few,TRBJ2-3,14,NA,TRBV4-1,CASSQRTVTDTQYF,TGCGCCAGCAGCCAGAGGACAGTCACAGATACGCAGTATTTT
NA,TRBJ2-1,15,NA,TRBV27,CASSATGPPYNEQFF,TGTGCCAGCAGTGCGACAGGCCCACCCTACAATGAGCAGTTCTTC
many,TRBJ1-5,13,NA,TRBV12-3/TRBV12-4,CASSPAGNQPQHF,TGTGCCAGCAGCCCCGCAGGGAATCAGCCCCAGCATTTT
few,TRBJ2-7,17,NA,TRBV3-1,CASSQDLGGRVSYEQYF,TGTGCCAGCAGCCAAGATCTGGGGGGCAGGGTGTCCTACGAGCAGTACTTC